This T cell receptor beta chain stems from a study of control samples from healthy donors and cancer patients. The germline V gene has CDR1 SGHRS and CDR2 YFSETQ. The germline V and J ends were trimmed by 5 bases and 1 base, with 15 bases remaining between them. The CDR3 covers 15 residues. TCRdb keeps only in-frame clones here, not all; method: immunoSEQ multiplex PCR. This sample has fewer than 200,000 clones, with around 90% found just once. This clone appeared a single time. Sequenced: blood. The chain combines TRBV5-1 with TRBJ1-1, with D maybe TRBD1 (5 bases). The receptor was derived from a man aged 30 to 39 in good health. CDR3 protein: CASSSSPQGNTEAFF. The CDR3 nucleotides read TGCGCCAGCAGTTCTAGCCCCCAGGGGAACACTGAAGCTTTCTTT.